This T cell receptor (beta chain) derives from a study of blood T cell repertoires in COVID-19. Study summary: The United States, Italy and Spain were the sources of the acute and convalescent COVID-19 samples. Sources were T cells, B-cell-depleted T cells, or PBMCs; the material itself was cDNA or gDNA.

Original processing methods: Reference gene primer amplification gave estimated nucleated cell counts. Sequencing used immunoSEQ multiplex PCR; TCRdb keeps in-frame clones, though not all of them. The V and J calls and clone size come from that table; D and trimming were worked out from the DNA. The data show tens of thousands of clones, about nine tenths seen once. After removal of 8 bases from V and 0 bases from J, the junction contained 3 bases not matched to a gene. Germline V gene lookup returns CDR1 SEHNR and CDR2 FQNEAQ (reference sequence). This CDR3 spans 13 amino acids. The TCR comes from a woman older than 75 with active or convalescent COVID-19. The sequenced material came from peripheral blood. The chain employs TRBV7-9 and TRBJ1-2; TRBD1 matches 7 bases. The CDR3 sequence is CASAQGANYGYTF. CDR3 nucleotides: TGTGCCAGCGCCCAGGGGGCTAACTATGGCTACACCTTC.